This TCR beta chain was obtained from a study of blood T cell repertoires in COVID-19. Study overall: Specimens from acute and convalescent COVID-19 originated in the United States, Italy and Spain. T cells, B-cell-depleted T cells, or PBMCs provided the cDNA or gDNA that served as material.

Original processing notes: Estimates of nucleated cell counts were drawn from the amplification of reference gene primers. Sequencing used immunoSEQ multiplex PCR; TCRdb keeps in-frame clones, though not all of them. The V and J calls and clone size come from that table; D and trimming were worked out from the DNA. The sample carries roughly 60,000 clones, 75% to 85% recorded once. This clone ranks as medium-sized (0.01 to 0.1%). Sequences were obtained from peripheral blood. The receptor was isolated from a man at least 80 years old with acute or convalescent COVID-19.

The CDR3 sequence: CASSQNSGSSAFF. CDR3 DNA: TGTGCCAGCAGCCAAAACTCGGGGTCTTCAGCTTTCTTT. The chain recombines TRBV3-1 (or the pseudogene TRBV3-2) with TRBJ1-1; D uncertain. The ends were cut back, 2 bases at V and 10 bases at J, with 14 bases in the middle. The CDR3 spans 13 residues. Germline V gene sequence: CDR1 LGHDT, CDR2 YNNKEL (reference sequence).